The rows below give T cell receptor beta chains drawn from one sample of a study of blood T cell repertoires in COVID-19. The table came from immunoSEQ multiplex PCR; TCRdb's copy has only in-frame clones and leaves some out. The sample holds 200,000 to 250,000 clones, almost 85% seen once. Sequencing was carried out using peripheral blood. These receptors all stem from a woman between 65 and 79 years old with COVID-19, enrolled during active disease. Each CDR3 is given with its conserved first and last residue. Fields, in order: clone size, CDR3 length, V gene, D gene, J gene, CDR3 protein, CDR3 DNA. The D gene is left open where the match is weak. Clone size, where shown, is once, few, many, or a class for clones that have expanded.

size: NA; length: 15; V: TRBV5-6; D: TRBD2; J: TRBJ2-7; CDR3: CASSLVSGFSYEQYF; DNA: TGTGCCAGCAGCTTGGTTAGCGGGTTCTCCTACGAGCAGTACTTC
size: NA; length: 15; V: TRBV19; D: NA; J: TRBJ1-4; CDR3: CASSMRTETNEKLFF; DNA: TGTGCCAGTAGTATGAGGACAGAAACTAATGAAAAACTGTTTTTT
size: few; length: 12; V: TRBV11-1; D: NA; J: TRBJ2-7; CDR3: CASSYSGYEQYF; DNA: TGTGCCAGCAGCTACAGCGGCTACGAGCAGTACTTC
size: NA; length: 16; V: TRBV10-3; D: TRBD1; J: TRBJ1-2; CDR3: CAISEPAPRGQYGYTF; DNA: TGTGCCATCAGTGAGCCGGCGCCCAGGGGGCAATATGGCTACACCTTC
size: NA; length: 15; V: TRBV5-4; D: TRBD2; J: TRBJ2-1; CDR3: CASSPWGTRLNEQFF; DNA: TGTGCCAGCAGCCCGTGGGGGACTAGACTAAATGAGCAGTTCTTC
size: once; length: 16; V: TRBV6-5; D: NA; J: TRBJ1-2; CDR3: CASSYSRGGWPYGYTF; DNA: TGTGCCAGCAGTTACTCGCGAGGAGGCTGGCCCTATGGCTACACCTTC
size: NA; length: 13; V: TRBV19; D: NA; J: TRBJ1-1; CDR3: CASSNGGATEAFF; DNA: TGTGCCAGTAGTAACGGGGGGGCCACTGAAGCTTTCTTT
size: NA; length: 14; V: TRBV11-3; D: NA; J: TRBJ1-2; CDR3: CASSLAEVPGGYTF; DNA: TGTGCCAGCAGCTTAGCGGAGGTCCCGGGAGGCTACACCTTC
size: NA; length: 12; V: TRBV19; D: NA; J: TRBJ1-5; CDR3: CASMHRNQPQHF; DNA: TGTGCCAGTATGCACAGAAATCAGCCCCAGCATTTT
size: NA; length: 15; V: TRBV9; D: NA; J: TRBJ2-7; CDR3: CASSVDGSRLDEQYF; DNA: TGTGCCAGCAGCGTAGATGGCAGCAGGTTGGACGAGCAGTACTTC
size: NA; length: 14; V: TRBV7-9; D: NA; J: TRBJ1-4; CDR3: CASSFSGGGGKLFF; DNA: TGTGCCAGCAGCTTCTCAGGCGGCGGGGGGAAACTGTTTTTT
size: NA; length: 16; V: TRBV7-2; D: TRBD1; J: TRBJ1-2; CDR3: CASSYFVGTGEGGYTF; DNA: TGTGCCAGCAGCTACTTCGTCGGGACAGGGGAAGGCGGCTACACCTTC
size: NA; length: 16; V: TRBV6-1; D: TRBD1; J: TRBJ1-6; CDR3: CASSEAPQGIGSPLHF; DNA: TGTGCCAGCAGTGAAGCTCCACAGGGGATAGGTTCACCCCTCCACTTT
size: once; length: 11; V: TRBV6-5; D: NA; J: TRBJ1-1; CDR3: CASKEQGEAFF; DNA: TGTGCCAGCAAGGAGCAGGGTGAAGCTTTCTTT
size: NA; length: 13; V: TRBV7-2; D: TRBD1; J: TRBJ1-6; CDR3: CASSPEDRTPLHF; DNA: TGTGCCAGCAGCCCTGAGGACAGGACACCCCTCCACTTT
size: NA; length: 14; V: TRBV6-5; D: NA; J: TRBJ2-7; CDR3: CASSYSMAGYEQYF; DNA: TGTGCCAGCAGTTACTCGATGGCGGGTTACGAGCAGTACTTC
size: few; length: 17; V: TRBV21-1; D: NA; J: TRBJ2-1; CDR3: CASSKGPRETPLEEQFF; DNA: TGTGCCAGCAGCAAGGGCCCAAGGGAGACCCCCCTCGAGGAGCAGTTCTTC